Included here is one T cell receptor (beta chain) sequence, with context. No antigen is known for it. The data derive from a study of cytomegalovirus exposure and HLA in healthy donors. Overall study results and limits: Reports indicated that the classifier achieved high specificity and sensitivity in diagnosing cytomegalovirus status. Some public TCRs appeared in many individuals, while most sequences were rare.

The donors were in the approximately 120-subject validation cohort, distinct from the roughly 700-subject first cohort. The method was immunoSEQ multiplex PCR; TCRdb's version includes in-frame clones alone and lacks a portion of them. The sample yields about 140,000 clones, 85% to 90% seen once. CDR1 and CDR2 from the germline V gene are LNHDA and SQIVND (reference sequence). The V and J ends lost 3 bases and 0 bases respectively, with 8 bases between them. This CDR3 comprises 14 residues. This clonotype was sampled from a man younger than 35 in good health and CMV-seronegative. The chain combines TRBV19 with TRBJ1-2, with D possibly matching TRBD1 (6 bases). The sample taken for sequencing was PBMCs. The CDR3, as DNA: TGTGCCAGTAGTATCCGGGACACTAACTATGGCTACACCTTC. The encoded protein is CASSIRDTNYGYTF.